This T cell receptor beta chain was captured by sequencing in a study of T-cell memory formation after mild COVID-19 (dated by TCRdb to the early 2020s). At the level of the whole study: TCR sequence clusters from the two donors were largely donor specific. Longitudinal TCRalpha and TCRbeta repertoire sequencing tracked T-cell clones expanding and contracting after mild COVID-19 in a couple of donors. Two young, previously healthy adult volunteers made up the cohort, one male and one female. Findings and caveats that apply to the study as a whole: The study included only a couple of mild cases, and larger cohorts that include severe cases with pre-infection samples were judged to be necessary. Some responding clones were detected in pre-infection memory, suggesting pre-existing cross-reactive memory T cells joined the SARS-CoV-2 response. Whether the second-wave clones peaking on day 37 were SARS-CoV-2 specific was not confirmed. Contracting CD4+ clones turned up mainly in the CM and EM memory subsets, whereas EMRA was where CD8+ clones were enriched. From day 15 to 85, contracting clones showed balanced CD4/CD8 phenotypes, whereas a second wave of clones that expanded from day 15 to 37 leaned towards CD4+.

Ficoll-Paque density gradient centrifugation was used to isolate PBMCs. On this clonotype: It has no known antigen specificity. No much larger clone is present one base from it, and per-base qualities are unavailable.

The data were produced on an Illumina NovaSeq 6000. Using 5'RACE with constant-segment primers, TCRalpha and TCRbeta cDNA libraries were constructed, with sample barcodes and unique molecular identifiers added in the process. Trizol reagent was used to extract RNA from every sample. Library amplification was performed in two PCR steps, and a second sample barcode and Illumina TruSeq adapters were introduced in the second step. Sequencing of libraries was performed on an Illumina NovaSeq with 2 x 150 bp paired-end reads. From the authors' description of their analysis: The reads were demultiplexed and collapsed into UMI-guided consensus sequences using migec v1.2.7. Using mixcr v2.1.11, UMI consensuses were aligned to TRA and TRB V and J templates and then assembled into clonotypes. A clonotype was counted as expanded or contracted only when both edgeR and NoisET called the clonotype significant, with the noise models trained on biological replicates. For edgeR calls, the cutoffs were a false discovery rate-adjusted p below 0.01 and a log2 fold-change threshold of 1. As an exploratory analysis of dynamics, PCA with hierarchical clustering was applied to max-normalized trajectories of the 1000 most abundant clonotypes. Separately sequenced CD4+ and CD8+ repertoires were used to assign the CD4 or CD8 phenotype of responding clones. The public reads were quality trimmed at Q25 with fastp and then assembled into clones with MiXCR by TCRdb, keeping productive beta chains. Identical CDR3 protein sequences are pooled into one entry, listed with their most common genes and DNA. None of the V and J calls come from the authors' own analysis; TCRdb made them. The sample table lists roughly 220,000 distinct CDR3 sequences, over 9% of them with a count of one. The ten biggest clones cover roughly 4% of the sample.

Deletion took 6 bases off V and 0 bases off J, with a span of 10 bases between the germline ends. Measured from the cysteine to the phenylalanine, the CDR3 is 14 residues long. Only the CDR3 DNA stays, 42 bases, in frame from base 1. Per the germline V gene, ENHRY is the CDR1 and SYGVKD is the CDR2. The sequence was collected from a man aged 18 to 35 who had mild COVID-19 (a few samples of this study predate the infection). The sample titles of this study are shuffled in the database, so cell type and time point are left out; the donor was told from shared clones. Sequenced sample: PBMCs or a T cell subset sorted from them (not recorded which). The chain employs TRBV10-3 and TRBJ2-3; the D gene could be TRBD1 or TRBD2, each one agreeing over 6 bases. Read as DNA, the sequence is TGTGCCATCAGGAGGGGGGCCAGCACAGATACGCAGTATTTT. The encoded protein is CAIRRGASTDTQYF.